These 3 T cell receptor beta chains were all obtained from the same sample, sequenced in a study of blood T cell repertoires in COVID-19. TCRdb's copy holds only in-frame clones and misses some; the assay was immunoSEQ multiplex PCR. This sample has around 140,000 clones; 80% to 90% occur once, and the top ten carry over 9.5%. Sequencing was done on a sample of peripheral blood. These receptors came from a man in his 60s with active or convalescent COVID-19.

J is TRBJ2-7 and V is TRBV7-9; D gene unclear. The CDR3 contains 13 residues. Trimming removed 0 bases at V and 5 bases at J, with 8 bases between. Germline CDR1 SEHNR, CDR2 FQNEAQ (reference sequence). Here the CDR3 reads CASSLALRNEQYF. CDR3 DNA sequence: TGTGCCAGCAGCTTAGCATTGCGGAACGAGCAGTACTTC.

The chain has TRBV4-2 and TRBJ2-2; 15 bases match TRBD2. This CDR3 spans 19 amino acids. With V trimmed by 2 bases and J by 7 bases, 11 bases remained unmatched. Germline CDR1 and CDR2: LGHNA and YNFKEQ. The CDR3 protein is CASSQPPGTSGRTVGELFF. Written as DNA, the CDR3 is TGTGCCAGCAGCCAACCCCCCGGGACTAGCGGGAGGACTGTCGGGGAGCTGTTTTTT.

The genes are TRBV27 and TRBJ1-2, with 9 bases lining up with TRBD1. J lost 0 bases, V lost 5 bases, and 4 bases had no gene match. The CDR3 has 15 amino acids. CDR1 and CDR2 from the germline V gene are MNHEY and SMNVEV (reference sequence). The chain's CDR3 is CASSTRTGANYGYTF. CDR3 nucleotides: TGTGCCAGCAGTACCCGGACAGGGGCTAACTATGGCTACACCTTC.